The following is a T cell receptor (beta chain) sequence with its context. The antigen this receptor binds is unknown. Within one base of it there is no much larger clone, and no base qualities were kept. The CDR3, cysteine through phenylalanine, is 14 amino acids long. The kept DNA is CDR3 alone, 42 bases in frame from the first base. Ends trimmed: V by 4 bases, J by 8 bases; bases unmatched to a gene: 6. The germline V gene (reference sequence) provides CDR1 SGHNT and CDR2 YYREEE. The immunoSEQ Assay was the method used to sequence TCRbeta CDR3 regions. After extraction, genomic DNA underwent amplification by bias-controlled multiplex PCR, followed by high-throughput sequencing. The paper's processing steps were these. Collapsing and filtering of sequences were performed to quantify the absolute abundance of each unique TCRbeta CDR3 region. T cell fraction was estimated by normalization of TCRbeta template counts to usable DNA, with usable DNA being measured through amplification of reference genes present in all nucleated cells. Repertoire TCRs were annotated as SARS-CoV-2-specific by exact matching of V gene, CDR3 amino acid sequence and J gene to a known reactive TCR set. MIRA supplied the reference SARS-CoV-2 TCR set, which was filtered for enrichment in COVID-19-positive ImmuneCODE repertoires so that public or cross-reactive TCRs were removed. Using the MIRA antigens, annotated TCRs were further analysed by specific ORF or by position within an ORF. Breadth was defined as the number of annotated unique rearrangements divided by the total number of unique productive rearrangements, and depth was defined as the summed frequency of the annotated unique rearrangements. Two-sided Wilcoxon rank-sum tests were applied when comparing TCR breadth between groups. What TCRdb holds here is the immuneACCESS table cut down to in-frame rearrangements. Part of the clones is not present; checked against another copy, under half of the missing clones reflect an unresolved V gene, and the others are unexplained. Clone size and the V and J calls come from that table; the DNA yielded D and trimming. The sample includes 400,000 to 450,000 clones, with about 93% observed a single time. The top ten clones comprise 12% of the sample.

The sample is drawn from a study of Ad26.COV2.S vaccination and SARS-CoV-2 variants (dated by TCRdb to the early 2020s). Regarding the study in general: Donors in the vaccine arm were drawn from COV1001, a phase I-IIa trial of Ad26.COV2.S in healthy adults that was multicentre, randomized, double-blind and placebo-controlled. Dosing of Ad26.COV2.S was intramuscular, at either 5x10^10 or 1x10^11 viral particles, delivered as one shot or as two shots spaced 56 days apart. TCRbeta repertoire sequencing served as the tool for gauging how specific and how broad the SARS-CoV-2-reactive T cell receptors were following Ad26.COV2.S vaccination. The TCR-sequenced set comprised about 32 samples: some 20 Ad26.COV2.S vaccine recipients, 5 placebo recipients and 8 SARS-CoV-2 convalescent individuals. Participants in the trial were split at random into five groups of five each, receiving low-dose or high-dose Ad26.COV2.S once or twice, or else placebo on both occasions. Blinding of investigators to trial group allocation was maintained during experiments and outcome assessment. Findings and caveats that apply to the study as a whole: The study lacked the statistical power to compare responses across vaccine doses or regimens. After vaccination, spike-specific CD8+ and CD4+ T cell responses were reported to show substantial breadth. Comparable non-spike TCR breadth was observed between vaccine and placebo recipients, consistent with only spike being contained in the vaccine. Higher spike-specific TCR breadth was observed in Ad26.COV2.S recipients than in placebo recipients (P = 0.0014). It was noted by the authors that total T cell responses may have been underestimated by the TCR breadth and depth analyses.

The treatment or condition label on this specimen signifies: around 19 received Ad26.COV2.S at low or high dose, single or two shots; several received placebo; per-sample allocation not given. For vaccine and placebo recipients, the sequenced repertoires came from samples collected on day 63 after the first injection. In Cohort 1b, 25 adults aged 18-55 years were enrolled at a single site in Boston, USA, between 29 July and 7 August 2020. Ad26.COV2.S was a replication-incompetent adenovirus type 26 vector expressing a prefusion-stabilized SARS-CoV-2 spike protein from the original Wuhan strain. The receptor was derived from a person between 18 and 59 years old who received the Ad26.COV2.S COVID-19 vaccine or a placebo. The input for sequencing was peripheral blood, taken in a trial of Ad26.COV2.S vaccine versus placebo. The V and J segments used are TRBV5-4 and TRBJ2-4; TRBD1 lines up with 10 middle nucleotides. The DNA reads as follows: TGTGCCAGCAGCATGGACAGGGGGATGTACATTCAGTACTTC. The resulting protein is CASSMDRGMYIQYF.